This is a list of T cell receptor beta chains from one sample in a study of blood T cell repertoires in COVID-19. Data came from immunoSEQ multiplex PCR; TCRdb stores just in-frame clones and leaves some out. The sample has 200,000 to 250,000 clones; roughly 86% are singletons. Specimen: peripheral blood. Source of these receptors: a woman aged 55-70 years with acute or convalescent COVID-19. The CDR3 runs from the conserved cysteine through the conserved F or W. D genes are given only for firm matches. Some rows have no size entry. The others give once, few or many, or a class for an expanded clone.

cdr3_nt	cdr3_aa	v_call	j_call	d_call	clone_size
TGTGCCAGCAGTTTAGTGGGGGCCGGTAATGAAAAACTGTTTTTT	CASSLVGAGNEKLFF	TRBV27	TRBJ1-4	-	-
TGTGCCAGCAGCTTAGGCGGCCTTTTAGCCAAAAACATTCAGTACTTC	CASSLGGLLAKNIQYF	TRBV5-6	TRBJ2-4	-	once
TGTGCCAGCAGTGACAGGGGGACGAATTCACCCCTCCACTTT	CASSDRGTNSPLHF	TRBV6-4	TRBJ1-6	-	-
TGTGCCAGCAAGGAAGGGCTGGCGGGGACTCTCAATGAGCAGTTCTTC	CASKEGLAGTLNEQFF	TRBV2	TRBJ2-1	-	-
TGTGCCAGCTCATCTTACAGGGGTAGCACAGATACGCAGTATTTT	CASSSYRGSTDTQYF	TRBV18	TRBJ2-3	TRBD1	many
TGTGCCAGCAAAGTGATAGCGGGGTGGGATGAGCAGTTCTTC	CASKVIAGWDEQFF	TRBV6-5	TRBJ2-1	TRBD2	-
TGTGCCAGCAGCTTAGCCCGAACCGGTAACTATGGCTACACCTTC	CASSLARTGNYGYTF	TRBV7-2	TRBJ1-2	-	-
TGTGCCAGCAGCTCGCAGCCGGGTCCCCAGGGTTATGGCTACACCTTC	CASSSQPGPQGYGYTF	TRBV7-2	TRBJ1-2	-	-
TGCGCCAGCAGCTTGGAAGGCCCTAGGAACACTGAAGCTTTCTTT	CASSLEGPRNTEAFF	TRBV5-1	TRBJ1-1	-	-
TGTGCCAGCAGCCGCTCCCAGGGTTTGCGGGAAGCTTTCTTT	CASSRSQGLREAFF	TRBV7-8	TRBJ1-1	-	few
TGTGCCTGGAGCGCCGGGGGGACAGGGGGAAACACCATATATTTT	CAWSAGGTGGNTIYF	TRBV30	TRBJ1-3	TRBD1	-
TGTGCCAGCAGCCCCTCGGGCAAAAACATTCAGTACTTC	CASSPSGKNIQYF	TRBV27	TRBJ2-4	-	-
TGTGCCAGCAGCGCTGGACAGGGGGGGACAGAGACCCAGTACTTC	CASSAGQGGTETQYF	TRBV9	TRBJ2-5	TRBD1	-
TGTGCCAGCATTAGTACGAGGGGGAGAAACGAGCAGTACTTC	CASISTRGRNEQYF	TRBV2	TRBJ2-7	-	-
TGTGCCAGCTCTCAGGGACAGGAGTACGAGCAGTACTTC	CASSQGQEYEQYF	TRBV18	TRBJ2-7	TRBD1	once
TGTGCCAGCAGCTTCGTCGGCCAGGGGTATGGCTACACCTTC	CASSFVGQGYGYTF	TRBV5-4	TRBJ1-2	-	-
TGTGCCAGCTCTTCGGGACAGGGAACGCCTGAAGCTTTCTTT	CASSSGQGTPEAFF	TRBV18	TRBJ1-1	TRBD1	-
TGTGCCAGCAGCTTGGATCTGAGCTCTGGAAACACCATATATTTT	CASSLDLSSGNTIYF	TRBV5-4	TRBJ1-3	-	few
TGTGCCACCAAGCACAGGGGGGGCAATCAGCCCCAGCATTTT	CATKHRGGNQPQHF	TRBV19	TRBJ1-5	TRBD1	-
TGTGCCAGCAGCCAAGGGACAGGCGGATATCAGCCCCAGCATTTT	CASSQGTGGYQPQHF	TRBV7-2	TRBJ1-5	TRBD1	-
TGTGCCAGCAGCTCAGGGTTCGGCTTAAGGATGAACACTGAAGCTTTCTTT	CASSSGFGLRMNTEAFF	TRBV7-9	TRBJ1-1	-	-
TGTGCCAGCAGCTCAGCTGACAGGTACTATGGCTACACCTTC	CASSSADRYYGYTF	TRBV5-6	TRBJ1-2	-	-
TGTGCCACTCGGGCGGGGAGCTGGAACCTCTTCTATGGCTACACCTTC	CATRAGSWNLFYGYTF	TRBV15	TRBJ1-2	-	-
TGTGCCAGCAGTGAAGTCCCCGGGACTAGCGGAACTACCTACGAGCAGTACTTC	CASSEVPGTSGTTYEQYF	TRBV6-1	TRBJ2-7	TRBD2	-
TGCGCCAGCAGCCGAGTGGAGGGTATTGGGGCCAACGTCCTGACTTTC	CASSRVEGIGANVLTF	TRBV4-1	TRBJ2-6	-	-
TGCGCCAGCAGCTTGGATTCAGGGATGGAGACCCAGTACTTC	CASSLDSGMETQYF	TRBV5-1	TRBJ2-5	-	-
TGTGCCAGCAGTCCGCTCCCAGACAGACACACTGAAGCTTTCTTT	CASSPLPDRHTEAFF	TRBV6-5	TRBJ1-1	-	-
TGTGCCAGCAGCTCCCGGGACAGCAACACCGGGGAGCTGTTTTTT	CASSSRDSNTGELFF	TRBV9	TRBJ2-2	TRBD1	-
TGTGCCAGCAGATCGACCGGGACTTATAATTCACCCCTCCACTTT	CASRSTGTYNSPLHF	TRBV7-2	TRBJ1-6	-	-
TGTGCCAGCAGGATAGCGGTGAACGAGCAGTACTTC	CASRIAVNEQYF	TRBV2	TRBJ2-7	-	-
TGTGCCAGCAGTTTAGCGGGAGTAGACTCCTACGAGCAGTACTTC	CASSLAGVDSYEQYF	TRBV27	TRBJ2-7	TRBD2	-
TGTGCCATCAGTGAGTCCCCCGAGAGCAATCAGCCCCAGCATTTT	CAISESPESNQPQHF	TRBV10-3	TRBJ1-5	-	-
TGTGCCAGCAGCTCGTTAGCGGGAGCGGTTAGGTCCTACGAGCAGTACTTC	CASSSLAGAVRSYEQYF	TRBV11-2	TRBJ2-7	TRBD2	-
TGTGCCAGCAGCCTATCCCAGCTCGACTCCGTGTTTTTT	CASSLSQLDSVFF	TRBV7-2	TRBJ1-4	-	few
TGTGCCAGCAGTGAACAGGGAAGCTCCTACAATGAGCAGTTCTTC	CASSEQGSSYNEQFF	TRBV2	TRBJ2-1	-	-
TGTGCCAGTAGTATCCAAGGGACAGAAATCAATGAGCAGTTCTTC	CASSIQGTEINEQFF	TRBV19	TRBJ2-1	TRBD1	-
TGTGCCAGCAGTTACGGGACAGGGGGAGGCAGAGAGACCCAGTACTTC	CASSYGTGGGRETQYF	TRBV6-5	TRBJ2-5	TRBD1	-
TGTGCCAGTAGTTCGACCATACAGGTCGATAGCAATCAGCCCCAGCATTTT	CASSSTIQVDSNQPQHF	TRBV19	TRBJ1-5	-	-
TGTGCCAGCAGCTTACAACAGTCCTATGGCTACACCTTC	CASSLQQSYGYTF	TRBV13	TRBJ1-2	-	-
TGTGCCAGTAGTATTCGGGAGGGCATCACTGAAGCTTTCTTT	CASSIREGITEAFF	TRBV19	TRBJ1-1	-	-